This entry lists 18 T cell receptor beta chains sequenced from one sample in a study of T cell clonality in common variable immunodeficiency. Data came from immunoSEQ multiplex PCR; TCRdb stores just in-frame clones and leaves some out. This sample shows some 64,000 clones and no singletons; about 1.8% rests with the ten largest. Specimen: peripheral blood mononuclear cells. Every receptor here comes from a person aged 18-70 years in good health.

This clone was detected a few times. Mismatch with germline at one junction end may stem from a read error. The CDR3 extends 3 residues past the end of the read, so its final part is completed from the germline J gene. This chain joins TRBV11-2 and TRBJ1-6; maybe TRBD1 (6 bases). This CDR3 has 13 amino acids. The V gene's germline CDR1 is SGHAT and CDR2 FQNNGV. CDR3 bases read: TGTACCAGCAGCTGGACAGTTAATTCACCC. Translated: CTSSWTVNSP. The entire CDR3 protein is CTSSWTVNSPLHF. Together with reference TRBV11-2 and TRBJ1-6, the CDR3 gives the full variable domain: EAGVAQSPRYKIIEKRQSVAFWCNPISGHATLYWYQQILGQGPKLLIQFQNNGVVDDSQLPKDRFSAERLKGVDSTLKIQPAKLEDSAVYLCTSSWTVNSPLHFGNGTRLTVT.

This clone was detected many times. Read data end 3 residues before the CDR3 end; the end is taken from the germline J gene. J is TRBJ2-3 and V is TRBV7-9, with D unclear. Trimming removed 5 bases at V and 0 bases at J, with 6 bases between. Germline loops: CDR1 SEHNR, CDR2 FQNEAQ (reference sequence). The CDR3 is made up of 13 amino acids. The covered CDR3 bases are TGTGCCAGCAGCCCGACTAGCACAGATACG. Translating it yields CASSPTSTDT. The entire CDR3 protein is CASSPTSTDTQYF.

This clone was counted many times. The read is 3 residues too short to cover the CDR3 end, so that end is filled in from the germline J gene. V gene TRBV2 combines with J gene TRBJ2-7; D may be TRBD1 (5 bases). The germline V gene has CDR1 SNHLY and CDR2 FYNNEI. The CDR3 loop spans 14 amino acids. Trimming took off 7 bases at V and 5 bases at J, with 18 bases between the two ends. This chain's CDR3 is CASTQTRVGDEQYF. Incomplete CDR3 DNA: TGTGCCAGCACCCAAACCAGGGTTGGCGACGAG. Based on the CDR3 plus reference TRBV2 and TRBJ2-7, the full variable domain is EPEVTQTPSHQVTQMGQEVILRCVPISNHLYFYWYRQILGQKVEFLVSFYNNEISEKSEIFDDQFSVERPDGSNFTLKIRSTKLEDSAMYFCASTQTRVGDEQYFGPGTRLTVT.

There are many counts of this clone. From the germline J gene comes the end of the CDR3, since the read stops 3 residues before it. This chain joins TRBV20-1 and TRBJ1-5, with D unresolved. The V gene's germline CDR1 is DFQATT and CDR2 SNEGSKA (reference sequence). V was shortened by 3 bases and J by 1 base, with 4 bases between the two germline ends. The CDR3 sequence is 12 residues long. The CDR3 sequence: CSARSSNQPQHF. CDR3 DNA, as far as it was read: TGCAGTGCTAGGTCAAGCAATCAGCCC.

This clone was counted ten times or more. The read finishes 3 residues shy of the CDR3 end, and the germline J gene is used to complete it. The chain carries TRBV30 and TRBJ2-2; 9 bases are a match to TRBD2. The V segment lost 0 bases and the J segment 5 bases; nucleotides outside the gene matches: 7. The CDR3 has 16 residues. CDR1 is GTSNPN, CDR2 SVGIG, per germline (reference sequence). The CDR3 reads CAWSVRGGAGTGELFF. The CDR3 DNA, read in part, is TGTGCCTGGAGTGTACGCGGGGGGGCCGGGACCGGGGAG.

In its sample, this clone was seen many times. The read comes to an end 3 residues before the CDR3 does, leaving the germline J gene to fill in the end. The chain links TRBV2 to TRBJ2-2, with 10 bases identical to TRBD2. The germline V gene encodes CDR1 SNHLY and CDR2 FYNNEI. With 5 bases clipped from V and 5 bases from J, the junction kept 5 bases outside the gene matches. The CDR3 consists of 15 residues. The DNA read from the CDR3 is TGTGCCAGCAGTAGCGGGGGGGCCGGTACCGGGGAG. Amino acid sequence: CASSSGGAGTGE. The full CDR3 protein reads CASSSGGAGTGELFF.

There are many counts of this clone. The read is 3 residues too short to cover the CDR3 end, so that end is filled in from the germline J gene. The chain has TRBV5-6 and TRBJ2-7; possible D gene TRBD1, 5 bases. The ends were cut back, 1 base at V and 5 bases at J, with 16 bases in the middle. CDR3 size: 15 residues. CDR1 is SGHDT, CDR2 YYEEEE, per germline. The CDR3 protein is CASSLYFAGFNEQYF. Incomplete CDR3 DNA: TGTGCCAGCAGCTTGTATTTTGCAGGGTTCAACGAG.

This clone was picked up many times. The CDR3 is cut off 3 residues early in the read; its end comes from the germline J gene. The chain couples TRBV28 to TRBJ2-5; unclear D gene. The CDR3 spans 11 residues. V was trimmed by 5 bases and J by 5 bases, leaving 6 bases between them. CDR1 is MDHEN and CDR2 is SYDVKM in the germline V gene. CDR3 DNA (partial): TGTGCCAGCAGTCTTCGGGAGACC. Amino acids: CASSLRET. The complete CDR3 sequence is CASSLRETQYF. The full variable domain, in which reference TRBV28 and TRBJ2-5 provide the parts outside the CDR3, is DVKVTQSSRYLVKRTGEKVFLECVQDMDHENMFWYRQDPGLGLRLIYFSYDVKMKEKGDIPEGYSVSREKKERFSLILESASTNQTSMYLCASSLRETQYFGPGTRLLVL.

At least ten counts were recorded for this clone. The CDR3 sequence: CASSFGQGDYEQYF. CDR3 DNA (partial): TGTGCCAGCAGCTTCGGCCAGGGGGACTACGAG. The rearrangement links TRBV7-3 to TRBJ2-7; 7 nucleotides match TRBD1. The missing CDR3 end, 3 residues past where the read stops, is filled in from the germline J gene. Trimming took 3 bases from V and 3 from J; bases not matched to a gene: 5. Germline V gene lookup returns CDR1 SGHTA and CDR2 FQGTGA. The CDR3 sequence is 14 residues long.

This clone was seen ten or more times. From the germline J gene comes the end of the CDR3, since the read stops 3 residues before it. The chain links TRBV7-8 to TRBJ2-7, with a possible D match to TRBD1 (6 bases). Germline CDR1 SGHVS, CDR2 FQNEAQ. V dropped 6 bases and J dropped 3 bases, with 21 bases sitting between them. The CDR3 is 16 amino acids. CDR3 region: CASRRSGVPGSYEQYF. The CDR3 bases that were read are TGTGCCAGCAGGAGGTCAGGGGTCCCCGGTAGCTACGAG.

The sample holds many counts of this clone. The CDR3 end falls 3 residues outside the read, so it is completed with the germline J gene. The gene calls are TRBV20-1 and TRBJ2-3; TRBD1 aligns across 11 bases. CDR3 length: 14 amino acids. The V and J ends lost 6 bases and 5 bases, in that order; junction bases with no gene match: 7. The germline CDR1 and CDR2 sequences are DFQATT and SNEGSKA (reference sequence). CDR3 amino acids: CSANPGQGGDTQYF. The DNA read from the CDR3 is TGCAGTGCAAACCCGGGACAGGGGGGAGATACG.

This clone was recorded many times. The CDR3 extends 3 residues past the end of the read, so its final part is completed from the germline J gene. V and J are TRBV19 and TRBJ2-1, with 7 positions matching TRBD2. V lost 10 bases to trimming and J lost 2 bases; unmatched junction nucleotides: 8. In germline, CDR1 is LNHDA, CDR2 SQIVND (reference sequence). This CDR3 spans 14 amino acids. CDR3 in amino acids: CATHSGGTYNEQFF. CDR3 DNA (partial): TGTGCCACCCATTCGGGGGGAACCTACAATGAG.

This clone was detected ten times or more. The CDR3 end is not reached by the read, which stops 3 residues before it; the germline J gene fills it in. The gene calls are TRBV7-6 and TRBJ2-3, with 9 bases fitting TRBD2. The length of the CDR3 is 15 residues. Germline CDR1 reads SGHVS; CDR2 reads FNYEAQ. Trimming at V came to 1 base and at J to 2 bases, leaving 1 base not matched to a gene. CDR3 loop: CASSLVAGATDTQYF. The CDR3 DNA, read in part, is TGTGCCAGCAGCTTAGTAGCGGGAGCCACAGATACG.

This clone was seen ten or more times. With the read ending 3 residues before the CDR3 end, the germline J gene is used to fill in that end. The chain uses TRBV18 and TRBJ2-7; 9 positions match TRBD1. J gave up 6 bases and V 0 bases, and 9 bases lay outside the gene matches. CDR1 and CDR2 (germline): KGHSH, LQKENI. This CDR3 has 16 residues. CDR3 sequence reads: CASSPPVRQGVGEQYF. The part of the CDR3 DNA that was read is TGTGCCAGCTCACCACCGGTCCGACAGGGGGTAGGCGAG.

The table lists this clone with many counts. The CDR3 here is CASSLNGLSNQPQHF. The part of the CDR3 DNA that was read is TGCGCCAGCAGCTTGAATGGACTGAGCAATCAGCCC. The V and J genes are TRBV5-1 and TRBJ1-5; unclear D gene. With the read ending 3 residues before the CDR3 end, the germline J gene is used to fill in that end. The CDR3 runs 15 residues. The germline V and J ends were trimmed by 1 base and 1 base, with 9 bases remaining between them. Germline V gene lookup returns CDR1 SGHRS and CDR2 YFSETQ.

This clone has at least ten counts. Read sequence stops 3 residues before the CDR3 end, and the germline J gene provides the missing end. This chain uses TRBV5-1 with TRBJ1-6, with 7 bases matching TRBD1. The ends lost 0 bases at V and 7 bases at J; junction bases unmatched: 1. This CDR3 has 14 residues. Germline V gene sequence: CDR1 SGHRS, CDR2 YFSETQ. The sequenced CDR3 bases are TGCGCCAGCAGCTTGGGGACAGGCAATTCACCC. Encoded protein: CASSLGTGNSP. The entire CDR3 sequence reads CASSLGTGNSPLHF.

This clone was seen ten or more times. The read terminates 3 residues before the CDR3 end, so the remaining end is supplied by the germline J gene. V gene TRBV10-3 combines with J gene TRBJ1-2; D gene unclear. In germline, CDR1 is ENHRY, CDR2 SYGVKD. This CDR3 has 13 residues. V was cut by 3 bases and J by 5 bases, with 10 bases left in between. The CDR3: CAISDGSKYGYTF. The DNA read from the CDR3 is TGTGCCATCAGTGACGGGTCGAAATATGGC.

This clone has ten or more counts. The DNA ends 3 residues before the CDR3 does, and the rest of the CDR3 is filled in from the germline J gene. This rearrangement joins TRBV20-1 to TRBJ1-5, with 7 bases that match TRBD1. The junction had 6 bases not matched to a gene; V was cut back by 1 base and J by 0 bases. CDR3 length equals 16 residues. CDR1 and CDR2 from the germline V gene are DFQATT and SNEGSKA (reference sequence). The CDR3 reads CSARAGTAYSNQPQHF. CDR3 DNA, as far as it was read: TGCAGTGCTAGAGCCGGGACAGCTTATAGCAATCAGCCC.